Reported below is one TCR beta chain. Its cognate antigen has yet to be identified. There are no base qualities to consult, and no much larger clone falls within one base. This sample is drawn from a study of cytomegalovirus exposure and HLA in healthy donors (dated by TCRdb to 2015 to 2018). For the wider study: An earlier analysis of some 620 of the donors reported about 260 Gb of sequence data and 100 million to 120 million unique TCR beta sequences obtained from some 170 million T cells. Roughly 310 gigabases of sequencing data and approximately 84 million unique TCR sequences were included in an early release covering about 700 HLA-typed donors. Of the 398 genotyped donors, about 84% fell in the genetic ancestry cluster associated with self-reported Caucasian donors. The study aimed to test whether signatures of past pathogen exposure could be identified by cataloging public T cell receptors. The study used immunosequencing to profile the T cell repertoires of 600 to 850 subjects and linked those repertoires to cytomegalovirus serostatus. Along with the roughly 710-subject first cohort, a separate validation cohort of over a hundred different subjects was used. To predict cytomegalovirus infection status, the study brought together high-throughput TCR immunosequencing, statistical association of individual TCRs with disease status, and machine learning. To study patterns of TCR occurrence, a later analysis re-analyzed previously published TCR beta repertoires from around 660 donors and added high-resolution HLA genotyping. Rather than drawing on any new phenotypic data, the later analysis identified candidate immune exposures from TCR beta sequences and the way those sequences occurred across donors. To decide whether each TCR beta V gene segment behaved as functional or pseudogenic, an earlier analysis of approximately 620 of the donors relied on high-throughput TCR beta sequencing. Donor age, sex, ethnicity and CMV serostatus were compiled alongside the repertoire data. A later genetic analysis used genome-wide SNP genotypes for about 65% of the 666 donors, treating that subset as a discovery cohort. All discovery cohort repertoires had been generated on a single sequencing platform. HLA typing covered class I and class II loci at four-digit resolution. Typing coverage differed by locus: A, B, C, DRB1 and DQB1 were typed in roughly 620-630 donors, DQA1 in about 500, DPA1 in 600 to 610, and DPB1 in just under 490. A handful of DR-DQ haplotypes were handled as single units for association and clustering because linkage in the cohort was strong. Among roughly 400 genotyped donors of the cohort, an average of around 220,000 unique TCR beta nucleotide sequences was sequenced per donor, of which about 19% were non-productive.

On the study overall, not on this receptor specifically: In a later genetic analysis, a missense DCLRE1C variant was associated with V-gene and J-gene trimming of TCR beta chains, and the association was replicated in an independent cohort. According to a later analysis, parvovirus B19, influenza, CMV and Epstein-Barr virus appeared linked to several top co-occurrence clusters. In a later analysis, most CMV-associated TCR beta chains were found to appear HLA-restricted, with HLA associations seemingly driven largely by CMV exposure. Specific HLA alleles were associated with around 18,000 TCR beta sequences at a false discovery rate of 0.05 in a later analysis. The sequencing pipeline was judged likely to have produced a cluster of highly shared sequence variants as a technical artifact. The presence/absence analyses assumed that sequencing depth was roughly uniform across donors, and that assumption may not be true. The classifier was reported to diagnose cytomegalovirus status with high specificity and sensitivity in both the original and validation cohorts. Correlated functional status among segregating V segments might reflect linkage disequilibrium, but an unknown experimental factor could not be ruled out. This cohort had only TCR beta chains sequenced, and the lack of alpha or paired-chain data limited which features could be detected. According to the authors, the approach could potentially be generalized to other disease states and immunological phenotypes. A total of fewer than 200 TCR beta chains were listed by the study as associated with cytomegalovirus. The only immune exposure information available for the cohort was CMV serostatus. According to a later analysis, TCR association rates differed among HLA loci, with DRB1 alleles showing the most associated TCRs and HLA-C alleles showing the fewest. In vitro tests confirmed that three of the cytomegalovirus-associated TCR beta chains recognize cytomegalovirus antigens. Because HLA typing was unavailable for some donors at each locus, only the typed subset was used in association tests. A later genetic analysis reported fewer N-insertions in productive TCRs among donors in an Asian-associated ancestry cluster than the roughly 700-donor mean. A later analysis found that HLA-associated TCR beta chains were more clonally expanded and had lower generation probabilities than equally common non-associated chains. Across donors, most TCR sequences were observed very rarely, whereas some public TCRs were present in many individuals. When HLA alleles, especially DR and DQ, strongly co-occurred, attributing TCR associations to individual alleles was difficult. An earlier analysis of approximately 600 of the donors showed that most TCR beta V segments appeared in productive rearrangements either about 87% or about 30% of the time, which broadly matched IMGT annotations. Approximately 18 rarely observed V segments, including chromosome 9 orphons, were excluded from the earlier analysis of several hundred of the donors because counts were too low. A further reported finding was that TCR beta sequences accurately predicted the HLA-A and HLA-B alleles for most subjects in the first cohort.

Libraries were prepared through the immunoSEQ multiplex PCR assay. For the multiplex PCR, a mixture combining 60 forward primers for TCR Vbeta segments and 13 reverse primers for TCR Jbeta segments was used. Amplification of the CDR3 region of rearranged TCR beta genes was performed with a multiplex PCR assay on genomic DNA. The Illumina HiSeq System was used to sequence the amplified TCR beta libraries as 87-base-pair reads. For the original study's pipeline: A later analysis counted 75 million to 100 million unique TCR beta chains across the 666 repertoires, and 10 million to 12 million of these chains were shared by at least two donors. Raw reads were error-corrected and collapsed into unique sequences with a nearest-neighbor algorithm that merged closely related sequences to remove PCR and sequencing errors. CDR3 sequences were aligned to IMGT reference sequences to assign V, D and J gene segments. For a sequence to be retained, at least a six-nucleotide match to both a V gene segment and a J gene segment was required. A rearrangement was called productive if the CDR3 had no stop codons and remained in frame with V and J, and every other rearrangement was called non-productive. Following IMGT convention, CDR3 was defined as the stretch from the second conserved V-encoded cysteine up to the conserved J-encoded phenylalanine. The earlier analysis of 500 to 750 of the donors excluded any sequence lacking an unambiguous match to a single V gene segment. An earlier analysis of 587 of the donors classified V segments as functional when productive rearrangements were above 56.7% and as segregating when the standard deviation between donors was above 5%. A statistical classification framework was developed to diagnose cytomegalovirus status using the catalog of TCR beta chain sequences. In a later analysis, TCR nucleotide sequences were compared against IMGT/GENE-DB human TR gene sequences so that V and J genes could be assigned. A later analysis assigned CDR3 sequences and most-parsimonious VDJ recombination scenarios with the TCRdist pipeline. In a later analysis, each TCR beta chain was defined by its CDR3 amino acid sequence together with its V-gene family, and reads without a unique V-gene family were excluded. As a way to deal with suspected cross-contamination and a sequencing artifact, a later analysis dropped roughly 600 nucleotide sequences that were highly shared and had low generation probability. In a later analysis, a clonal expansion index for each public chain was calculated from normalized within-repertoire ranks of inferred template counts. In a later analysis, generation probabilities were computed using a VDJ recombination model fitted to out-of-frame rearrangements, and the results were checked against IGoR. In a later analysis, hypergeometric tests were used to score TCR-TCR, TCR-HLA and TCR-CMV co-occurrence, with a repertoire-size bias correction applied to TCR pairs. In a later analysis, false discovery rates were estimated by permuting HLA or CMV assignments 20 times. In a later analysis, co-occurring TCRs were grouped using DBSCAN, and TCRdist sequence similarity was added for clustering within HLA-allele-positive subsets. Repertoires with fewer than 30,000 or more than 120,000 public chains were left out of co-occurrence clustering, as were five repertoires with anomalous nucleotide sharing. The immuneACCESS repertoire file appears here via TCRdb, limited to in-frame rearrangements. These files lack a portion of the clones; in checked studies, under half of the deficit traces to unresolved V genes, and the cause of the others is not known. Clone size and the V and J calls come from that table; the DNA yielded D and trimming. This sample lists 150,000 to 200,000 clones; around four fifths were detected once. Around 1.6% of the sample goes to the ten largest clones.

In total, around 600 healthy bone marrow donors made up the cohort. At the time of sampling, all cohort members were nominally healthy, though unrecorded immune exposures were likely present. The donor tested CMV seropositive, placing the donor among the 289 seropositive members of the cohort. Each donor provided a peripheral blood sample, and peripheral blood mononuclear cells were used for TCR beta sequencing. Genomic DNA was extracted from the blood cell samples with the Qiagen DNeasy Blood Extraction Kit. The receptor was derived from a middle-aged man in good health and CMV-seropositive. Material for sequencing was PBMCs.

The CDR3 sequence is CSVQGKEDLSYNEQFF. In nucleotide form, the sequence is TGCAGCGTTCAAGGGAAGGAGGACCTCTCCTACAATGAGCAGTTCTTC. The rearrangement combines TRBV29-1 with TRBJ2-1; a tentative D call is TRBD2 (5 bases match). V is pared back by 5 bases and J by 0 bases, with 17 bases lying between the germline termini. Counted from cysteine to phenylalanine, this CDR3 has 16 amino acids. The DNA shown is the 48-base CDR3, in frame from base 1. The germline V gene yields SQVTM for CDR1 and ANQGSEA for CDR2.